What follows is one T cell receptor beta chain and its context. Its antigen is unidentified. The CDR3 has 15 amino acids. CDR1 is WNHNN, CDR2 SYGVQD, per germline (reference sequence). The trim removed 6 bases at V and 5 bases at J, leaving 4 bases unmatched. The sample is drawn from a study of shared clonotypes between healthy human individuals. Looking at the study overall: Used for every donor were three CD4 naive, three CD4 memory, two CD8 naive and one CD8 memory plate.

Findings and limits, study-wide: Clonotype sharing among the donors was expected to vary with sequencing depth. Some clonotypes were shared by all four sorted-subset donors, while others were not shared. The non-shared ones had lower generation probabilities than the shared ones.

The input for sorted-subset replicate PCRs was around 0.2 ug DNA, approximately 30,000 T cell genomes. This table comes from immunoSEQ multiplex PCR, and its TCRdb copy is limited to in-frame clones, with some not included. The top ten clones hold more than 0.1% of a sample with some 2,000,000 clones, nearly 97% of them seen once. The chain has TRBV10-1 and TRBJ2-2; 12 bases agree with TRBD2. The origin of this receptor is a man between 18 and 35 years old in good health. The material sequenced was naive CD4+ T cells sorted from blood. Subset indicated: CD45RA+ positively selected. The CDR3 region is CASSAGTSGTGELFF. The DNA for the CDR3 is TGCGCCAGCAGCGCCGGGACTAGCGGGACCGGGGAGCTGTTTTTT.